Shown below are 9 T cell receptor beta chains from a single sample sequenced in a study of shared clonotypes between healthy human individuals. Generated by immunoSEQ multiplex PCR, the TCRdb table keeps only in-frame clones and is missing some. The sample shows about 600,000 clones, about 96% of them seen only once. Sequencing was done on a sample of naive CD4+ T cells sorted from blood. Indicated subset: CD45RA+ positively selected. These receptors were obtained from a woman in her twenties or thirties in good health.

The chain recombines TRBV20-1 with TRBJ2-1; no clear D gene. There are 10 residues in the CDR3. Per the germline V gene, CDR1 is DFQATT and CDR2 is SNEGSKA (reference sequence). V lost 8 bases, J lost 5 bases, and 7 bases lay in between. This chain's CDR3 is CSCRDNEQFF. The CDR3 DNA reads as TGCAGTTGCAGAGACAATGAGCAGTTCTTC.

CDR3 in amino acids: CASSLDTGLTEAFF. CDR3 DNA: TGCGCCAGCAGCTTGGATACAGGACTCACTGAAGCTTTCTTT. This chain connects TRBV5-1 to TRBJ1-1, with D tentatively TRBD1 (5 bases). V lost 0 bases to trimming and J lost 4 bases, with 10 bases between them. There are 14 residues in the CDR3. Germline lookup yields CDR1 SGHRS and CDR2 YFSETQ.

The CDR3 nucleotides read TGTGCCAGCAGCTTAGTACGGAACTATGGCTACACCTTC. Protein sequence: CASSLVRNYGYTF. The chain has TRBV7-2 and TRBJ1-2; D is unresolved. Germline V CDR1 and CDR2: SGHTA, FQGNSA. Trimming cost V 1 base and J 2 bases, with 5 bases left between them. This CDR3 comprises 13 residues.

J is TRBJ2-4 and V is TRBV4-2; a possible D gene is TRBD1 (6 bases). This CDR3 spans 15 amino acids. V lost 0 bases, J lost 8 bases, and 14 bases lay in between. Germline-derived CDR1 and CDR2 are LGHNA and YNFKEQ. CDR3 loop: CASSQELQGRDIQYF. The CDR3 DNA reads TGTGCCAGCAGCCAAGAGTTACAGGGACGAGACATTCAGTACTTC.

In DNA form, the CDR3 reads TGTGCCAGCAGCCGAAGGACAGGGGGCGAGGGCTACACCTTC. This gives the protein CASSRRTGGEGYTF. The chain is built from TRBV4-2 and TRBJ1-2; 11 nucleotides match TRBD1. J was trimmed by 8 bases and V by 4 bases; bases with no gene match: 6. Germline V CDR1 and CDR2: LGHNA, YNFKEQ. The CDR3 is 14 amino acids.

The CDR3 DNA follows: TGTGCCAGCAGCTTAGGGCTTTCGGACACTGAAGCTTTCTTT. Translated: CASSLGLSDTEAFF. The chain joins TRBV5-4 to TRBJ1-1; the D is unclear. The V end lost 2 bases, the J end lost 3 bases, and 11 bases lay between the germline ends. The CDR3 consists of 14 residues. Looked up from germline, CDR1 is SGHNT and CDR2 is YYREEE (reference sequence).

The CDR3 loop is CASSETTGQETQYF. Here the CDR3 DNA reads TGTGCCAGCAGTGAAACCACCGGGCAAGAGACCCAGTACTTC. V is TRBV2 and J is TRBJ2-5; no definite D call. CDR3 length equals 14 residues. With 2 bases removed from V and 2 bases from J, the gap between germline ends came to 9 bases. The germline V gene encodes CDR1 SNHLY and CDR2 FYNNEI.

Of note for this clone: Within the sample, other DNA sequences also encode this same CDR3. The rearrangement uses TRBV28 and TRBJ2-7; a weak D match, TRBD2 (6 bases). Trimming stripped 3 bases from V and 2 bases from J, with 8 bases between. CDR1 and CDR2 from the germline V gene are MDHEN and SYDVKM. The CDR3 is 13 amino acids. The CDR3, as DNA: TGTGCCAGCAGTTTGGGCGGGACCTACGAGCAGTACTTC. It specifies CASSLGGTYEQYF.

The CDR3 loop reads CASRGTGGQPQHF. Written as DNA, the CDR3 is TGTGCCAGTAGAGGGACAGGGGGACAGCCCCAGCATTTT. This chain connects TRBV19 to TRBJ1-5, with 11 bases lining up with TRBD1. Germline assignment: CDR1 LNHDA and CDR2 SQIVND (reference sequence). The CDR3 totals 13 residues. J lost 7 bases, V lost 6 bases, and 2 bases had no gene match.